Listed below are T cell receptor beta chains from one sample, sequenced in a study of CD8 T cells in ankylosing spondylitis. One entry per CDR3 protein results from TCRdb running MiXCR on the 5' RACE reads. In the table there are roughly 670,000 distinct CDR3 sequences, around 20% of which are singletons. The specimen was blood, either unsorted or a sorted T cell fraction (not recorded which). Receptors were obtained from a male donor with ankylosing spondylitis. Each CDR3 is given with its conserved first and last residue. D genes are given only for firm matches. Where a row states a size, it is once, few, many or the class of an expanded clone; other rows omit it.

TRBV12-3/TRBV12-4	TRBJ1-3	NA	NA	CASTPSGRSSGNTIYF	TGTGCCAGCACCCCCTCGGGACGGAGCTCTGGAAACACCATATATTTT
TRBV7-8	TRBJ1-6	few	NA	CASSLGGRSYNSPLHF	TGTGCCAGCAGCTTAGGGGGGCGCTCCTATAATTCACCCCTCCACTTT
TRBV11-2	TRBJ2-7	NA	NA	CASSPRQPPYEQYF	TGTGCCAGCAGCCCAAGACAGCCTCCCTACGAGCAGTACTTC
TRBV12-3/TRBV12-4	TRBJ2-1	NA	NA	CASSSGNPPNYNEQFF	TGTGCCAGCAGCTCCGGAAATCCCCCGAACTACAATGAGCAGTTCTTC
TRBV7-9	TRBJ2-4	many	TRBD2	CASSLGPGGAKNIQYF	TGTGCCAGCAGCCTAGGCCCGGGGGGGGCCAAAAACATTCAGTACTTC
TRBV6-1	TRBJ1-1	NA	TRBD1	CASRGSTGADTEAFF	TGTGCCAGCAGGGGGTCGACAGGGGCCGACACTGAAGCTTTCTTT
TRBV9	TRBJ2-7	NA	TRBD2	CASSVGGLAGDEQYF	TGTGCCAGCAGCGTAGGAGGGCTAGCGGGGGACGAGCAGTACTTC
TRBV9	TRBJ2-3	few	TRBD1	CASSVGGTGVKDTQYF	TGTGCCAGCAGCGTAGGTGGGACAGGGGTAAAAGATACGCAGTATTTT
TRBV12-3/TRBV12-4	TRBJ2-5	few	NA	CASSLAGGDRETQYF	TGTGCCAGCAGTTTAGCTGGCGGGGACCGGGAGACCCAGTACTTC
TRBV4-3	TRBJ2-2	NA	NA	CASSQDAGGMRANTGELFF	TGCGCCAGCAGCCAAGACGCGGGCGGGATGAGGGCGAACACCGGGGAGCTGTTTTTT
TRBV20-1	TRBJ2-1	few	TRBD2	CSARTSWVSEQFF	TGCAGTGCGCGGACTAGTTGGGTTAGTGAGCAGTTCTTC
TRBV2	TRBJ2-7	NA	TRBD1	CASSELTGAYEQYF	TGTGCCAGCAGTGAATTGACAGGGGCCTACGAGCAGTACTTC
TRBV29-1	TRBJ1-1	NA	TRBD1	CSVTGTGVMNTEAFF	TGCAGCGTGACCGGGACAGGGGTTATGAACACTGAAGCTTTCTTT
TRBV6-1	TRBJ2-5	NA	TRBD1	CASGKWSRGSRETQYF	TGTGCCAGCGGTAAATGGAGCAGGGGGTCCCGGGAGACCCAGTACTTC
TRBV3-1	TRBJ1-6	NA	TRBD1	CASSQAGQYNSPLHF	TGTGCCAGCAGCCAAGCGGGACAGTATAATTCACCCCTCCACTTT
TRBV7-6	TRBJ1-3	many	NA	CASSPTPPLGPTSGNTIYF	TGTGCCAGCAGCCCAACTCCCCCTTTGGGACCGACCTCTGGAAACACCATATATTTT
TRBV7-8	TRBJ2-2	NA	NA	CASSLPAGPRFPGELFF	TGTGCCAGCAGCTTACCGGCAGGACCGAGATTTCCCGGGGAGCTGTTTTTT
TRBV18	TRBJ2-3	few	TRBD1	CASSQGMDRIDTQYF	TGTGCCAGCTCACAAGGTATGGACAGGATCGATACGCAGTATTTT
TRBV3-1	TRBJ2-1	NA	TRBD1	CASSLLTGDEQFF	TGTGCCAGCAGCCTTCTAACAGGGGATGAGCAGTTCTTC
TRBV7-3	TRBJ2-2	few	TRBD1	CASSFRQGASTGELFF	TGTGCCAGCAGCTTCAGACAGGGGGCCTCCACCGGGGAGCTGTTTTTT
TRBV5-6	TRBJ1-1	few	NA	CASSLRTVTGTEAFF	TGTGCCAGCAGCTTGCGGACGGTGACGGGGACTGAAGCTTTCTTT
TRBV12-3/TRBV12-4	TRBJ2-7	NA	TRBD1	CASTKDRGQQYF	TGTGCCAGCACCAAAGACAGGGGACAGCAGTACTTC
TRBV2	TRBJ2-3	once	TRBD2	CATESGRDSTDTQYF	TGTGCCACCGAAAGCGGGAGGGACAGCACAGATACGCAGTATTTT
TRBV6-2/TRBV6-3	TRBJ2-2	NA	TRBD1	CASSLLLSRGQSISNTGELFF	TGTGCCAGCAGCCTTCTCCTATCCCGGGGACAGTCTATTTCGAACACCGGGGAGCTGTTTTTT
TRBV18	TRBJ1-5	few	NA	CASSQLLDQPQHF	TGTGCCAGCTCACAACTCCTGGATCAGCCCCAGCATTTT
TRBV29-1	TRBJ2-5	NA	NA	CSVVERETQYF	TGCAGCGTTGTTGAGAGGGAGACCCAGTACTTC
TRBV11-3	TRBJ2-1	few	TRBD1	CASSFMGTGGNEQFF	TGTGCCAGCAGCTTCATGGGGACAGGGGGCAATGAGCAGTTCTTC
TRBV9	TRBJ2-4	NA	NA	CASSTRDSTIQYF	TGTGCCAGCAGCACCCGGGACTCGACTATTCAGTACTTC
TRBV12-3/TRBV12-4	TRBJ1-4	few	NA	CASSPRRGAGEKLFF	TGTGCCAGCAGTCCACGCCGGGGAGCAGGTGAAAAACTGTTTTTT
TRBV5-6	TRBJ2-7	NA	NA	CASSLLADYEQYF	TGTGCCAGCAGCCTCCTCGCGGACTACGAGCAGTACTTC
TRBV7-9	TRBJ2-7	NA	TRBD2	CASSARGRGYEQYF	TGTGCCAGCAGCGCTCGAGGGCGGGGGTACGAGCAGTACTTC
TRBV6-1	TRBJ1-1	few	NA	CASRARTSMNTEAFF	TGTGCCAGCAGGGCAAGGACATCCATGAACACTGAAGCTTTCTTT
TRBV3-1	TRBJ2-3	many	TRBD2	CASSQELAGAKGDTQYF	TGTGCCAGCAGCCAAGAACTAGCGGGGGCCAAGGGAGATACGCAGTATTTT
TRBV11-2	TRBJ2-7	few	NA	CASSLVSGFVYEQYF	TGTGCCAGCAGCTTAGTGTCAGGGTTCGTCTACGAGCAGTACTTC
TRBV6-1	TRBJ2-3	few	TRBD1	CASRTHPGQGIDTQYF	TGTGCCAGCAGAACTCACCCGGGACAGGGAATAGATACGCAGTATTTT